This T cell receptor (beta chain) was captured by sequencing in a study of blood T cell repertoires in COVID-19. Overall study context: COVID-19 samples from acute and convalescent phases originated in the United States, Italy and Spain.

V dropped 4 bases and J dropped 5 bases, with 16 bases sitting between them. Germline CDR1 is SGDLS and CDR2 is YYNGEE. This CDR3 has 15 residues. As originally analysed: Cell counts per sample came from amplifying reference gene primers. Sequencing was performed with immunoSEQ multiplex PCR; in TCRdb, only in-frame clones are kept and a portion is missing. That table is the source of V, J and clone size, and D and trimming were worked out from the DNA. The repertoire has some 230,000 clones, about nine tenths of them found once; the top ten carry about 2%. The sequenced material came from peripheral blood. This TCR was sampled from a young man who had recovered from COVID-19. The gene calls are TRBV9 and TRBJ1-5; a weak D match, TRBD1 (5 bases). DNA for the CDR3: TGTGCCAGCAGCCTTGGCAGGGAGGGCGATCAGCCCCAGCATTTT. Protein product: CASSLGREGDQPQHF.